The 10 T cell receptor beta chains listed next were all sequenced from one sample in a study of beta chain features in type 1 diabetes. What was sequenced were expressed TCRB transcripts, since all of the isolated RNA had been reverse transcribed. Generated by immunoSEQ multiplex PCR, the TCRdb table keeps only in-frame clones and is missing some. This table has 10,000 to 15,000 clones, under 50% appearing once. What was sequenced was stem cell memory CD4+ T cells from blood. Source of these receptors: a man between 18 and 35 years old in good health.

The chain carries TRBV28 and TRBJ1-4, with TRBD1 matching 7 bases. Losses at the gene ends were 5 bases for V and 4 bases for J; bases not matched to a gene: 4. The CDR3 spans 14 residues. Germline V gene lookup returns CDR1 MDHEN and CDR2 SYDVKM. The CDR3 coding sequence is TGTGCCAGCAGTACAGGGGCAGTTAATGAAAAACTGTTTTTT. Its protein is CASSTGAVNEKLFF.

V is TRBV29-1 and J is TRBJ2-2; 11 nucleotides line up with TRBD2. J lost 4 bases, V lost 5 bases, and 12 bases had no gene match. CDR1 and CDR2 from the germline V gene are SQVTM and ANQGSEA. This CDR3 is built from 17 residues. In DNA form, the CDR3 reads TGCAGCGTTCGGCGGCTAGCGGGGGGAGAGACCACCGGGGAGCTGTTTTTT. Protein sequence: CSVRRLAGGETTGELFF.

The genes are TRBV7-8 and TRBJ1-5; 8 bases agree with TRBD1. V was pared by 4 bases and J by 2 bases, with 4 bases of the junction left unmatched. Germline CDR1 reads SGHVS; CDR2 reads FQNEAQ. The CDR3 covers 15 residues. CDR3 in DNA: TGTGCCAGCAGCTCGTACAGGGGGGGCAATCAGCCCCAGCATTTT. Protein sequence: CASSSYRGGNQPQHF.

V usage is TRBV29-1 and J usage is TRBJ1-4; 9 bases map to TRBD1. The CDR3 runs 12 residues. After removal of 6 bases from V and 7 bases from J, the junction contained 3 bases not matched to a gene. Per the germline V gene, CDR1 is SQVTM and CDR2 is ANQGSEA. The CDR3 nucleotides read TGCAGCGTGGGACAGGGAGGTGAAAAACTGTTTTTT. This gives the protein CSVGQGGEKLFF.

This rearrangement joins TRBV5-1 to TRBJ1-4; D perhaps matches TRBD1 (5 bases). CDR1 and CDR2 (germline): SGHRS, YFSETQ. V was trimmed by 0 bases and J by 4 bases, leaving 7 bases between them. There are 14 residues in the CDR3. CDR3 region: CASSLGQLNEKLFF. CDR3 DNA: TGCGCCAGCAGCTTGGGACAGCTTAATGAAAAACTGTTTTTT.

This clone was detected only a few times. CDR3 sequence (DNA): TGTGCCAGCAGCTTAGCGAGCAGGGGGCTCTACGAGCAGTACTTC. Translating gives CASSLASRGLYEQYF. The chain uses TRBV7-8 and TRBJ2-7; TRBD1 aligns across 8 bases. Germline assignment: CDR1 SGHVS and CDR2 FQNEAQ. The ends lost 0 bases at V and 3 bases at J; junction bases unmatched: 4. CDR3 length equals 15 residues.

The genes are TRBV9 and TRBJ2-3, with 8 bases aligning to TRBD2. Germline V gene sequence: CDR1 SGDLS, CDR2 YYNGEE. The V gene end was trimmed by 7 bases and the J gene end by 9 bases; junction bases not matched to a gene: 10. The CDR3 spans 13 residues. The CDR3 DNA follows: TGTGCCAGCGGGCTAGCGGGTCGGCAGACGCAGTATTTT. It is translated as CASGLAGRQTQYF.

The chain combines TRBV9 with TRBJ2-1; perhaps TRBD1 as D (6 bases). This CDR3 has 16 amino acids. V was cut by 2 bases and J by 6 bases, with 18 bases left in between. Germline V CDR1 and CDR2: SGDLS, YYNGEE. Here the CDR3 reads CASSVTTGQPFNEQFF. The CDR3 DNA reads as TGTGCCAGCAGCGTGACGACCGGACAGCCCTTCAATGAGCAGTTCTTC.

CDR3 DNA sequence: TGTGCCAGCAGCTTCCAGGGATACGAGCAGTACTTC. Amino acid sequence: CASSFQGYEQYF. V usage is TRBV7-6 and J usage is TRBJ2-7, with D perhaps TRBD1 (5 bases). With 3 bases removed from V and 4 bases from J, the gap between germline ends came to 7 bases. The CDR3 has 12 residues. Looked up from germline, CDR1 is SGHVS and CDR2 is FNYEAQ.

CDR3 in amino acids: CASSEGGGNQPQHF. In DNA form, the CDR3 reads TGTGCCAGCAGCGAAGGGGGCGGGAATCAGCCCCAGCATTTT. This chain connects TRBV7-2 to TRBJ1-5; 7 bases are shared with TRBD1. Trimming removed 5 bases from V and 4 bases from J; junction bases left unmatched: 5. The CDR3 sequence is 14 residues long. Germline V gene sequence: CDR1 SGHTA, CDR2 FQGNSA.